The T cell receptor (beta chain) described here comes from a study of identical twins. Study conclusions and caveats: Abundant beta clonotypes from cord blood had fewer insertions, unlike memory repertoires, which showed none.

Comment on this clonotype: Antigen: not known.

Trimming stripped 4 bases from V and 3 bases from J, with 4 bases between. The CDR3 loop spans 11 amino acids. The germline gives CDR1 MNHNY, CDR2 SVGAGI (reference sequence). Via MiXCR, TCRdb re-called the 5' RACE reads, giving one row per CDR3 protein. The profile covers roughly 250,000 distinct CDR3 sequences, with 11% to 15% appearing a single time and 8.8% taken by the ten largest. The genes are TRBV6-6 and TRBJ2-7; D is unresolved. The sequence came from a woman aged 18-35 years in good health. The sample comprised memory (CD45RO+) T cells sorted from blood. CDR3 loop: CASSWNYEQYF. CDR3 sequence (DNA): TGTGCCAGCAGTTGGAACTACGAGCAGTACTTC.